What follows are 17 T cell receptor beta chains derived from one specimen sequenced in a study of response to subunit inactivated influenza vaccine. TCRdb analysed the RT-PCR reads with MiXCR anew, one entry per CDR3 protein. Of around 790,000 distinct CDR3 sequences listed, around 20% are singletons. Sequences were derived from PBMCs from blood, sampled 5 days after vaccination. These TCRs come from a man aged 50-60 years who received an inactivated influenza vaccine.

With respect to this clonotype: A read error may explain this, as a much larger clone is one base away. The chain has TRBV6-1 and TRBJ1-4; 10 nucleotides line up with TRBD1. Germline loops: CDR1 MNHNS, CDR2 SASEGT. After removal of 1 base from V and 3 bases from J, the junction contained 5 bases not matched to a gene. The CDR3 covers 17 residues. This CDR3 is CASSEGQGAASNEKLFF. CDR3 bases: TGTGCCAGCAGTGAAGGACAGGGGGCGGCATCTAATGAAAAACTGTTTTTT.

Note on this clonotype: One end of the junction varies from germline; a read error may be responsible. CDR3 in DNA: TGTGCCAGCAGGCAAGAGGGGTCGGAGACCCAGTACTTC. This codes for CASRQEGSETQYF. This chain uses TRBV4-2 with TRBJ2-5, with D perhaps matching TRBD1 or TRBD2 (5 bases each). CDR1 is LGHNA and CDR2 is YNFKEQ in the germline V gene. The CDR3 consists of 13 residues.

This clonotype was counted at least ten times. CDR3 nucleotides: TGTGCCAGCAGTTTAAACCCCCCCCTTTGGGGGGAAGCAGCGGCAGATACGCAGTATTTT. Encoded protein: CASSLNPPLWGEAAADTQYF. The chain uses TRBV27 and TRBJ2-3; D is perhaps TRBD2 (6 bases). The length of the CDR3 is 20 residues. The germline V and J ends were trimmed by 2 bases and 4 bases, with 28 bases remaining between them. Germline V gene lookup returns CDR1 MNHEY and CDR2 SMNVEV (reference sequence).

In this sample, this clonotype turned up a few times. V gene TRBV10-3 combines with J gene TRBJ2-1; TRBD2 matches 7 bases. In germline, CDR1 is ENHRY, CDR2 SYGVKD. After removal of 0 bases from V and 4 bases from J, the junction contained 3 bases not matched to a gene. This CDR3 contains 15 residues. CDR3 nucleotide sequence: TGTGCCATCAGTGAGTCTGGGGGGGGGTACAATGAGCAGTTCTTC. Amino acids: CAISESGGGYNEQFF.

This clonotype was detected only a few times. V and J are TRBV30 and TRBJ2-7, with D perhaps matching TRBD1 or TRBD2 (5 bases each). V gave up 3 bases and J gave up 5 bases, with 11 bases separating them. The CDR3 has 12 amino acids. Germline V gene sequence: CDR1 GTSNPN, CDR2 SVGIG (reference sequence). The CDR3 sequence: CAWSRQGDEQYF. The CDR3 DNA reads as TGTGCCTGGAGCCGGCAGGGAGACGAGCAGTACTTC.

This clonotype was counted a few times. This chain links TRBV20-1 with TRBJ1-6; TRBD1 agrees at 7 bases. There are 13 residues in the CDR3. The germline V gene has CDR1 DFQATT and CDR2 SNEGSKA (reference sequence). V was clipped by 3 bases and J by 7 bases; unmatched bases: 3. CDR3 amino acids: CSARTGKNSPLHF. The CDR3 DNA reads as TGCAGTGCTAGGACAGGGAAGAATTCACCCCTCCACTTT.

The chain is built from TRBV10-3 and TRBJ1-4, with D possibly matching TRBD1 (5 bases). This CDR3 contains 13 residues. V was pared by 6 bases and J by 4 bases, with 9 bases between. Germline V gives CDR1 ENHRY, CDR2 SYGVKD. For the CDR3, the DNA is TGTGCCATCAGGGCGGACATTAATGAAAAACTGTTTTTT. As protein: CAIRADINEKLFF.

This clonotype came up a few times. The CDR3 loop is CASGLAGSEQFF. The CDR3 DNA is TGTGCTAGTGGTCTTGCCGGCAGTGAGCAGTTCTTC. V is TRBV12-5 and J is TRBJ2-1; no clear D. Germline loops: CDR1 LGHNT, CDR2 FRNRAP. The CDR3 has 12 residues. Trimming took 5 bases from V and 9 from J, leaving 11 bases between them. Full variable domain (remainder filled in from reference TRBV12-5 and TRBJ2-1): DARVTQTPRHKVTEMGQEVTMRCQPILGHNTVFWYRQTMMQGLELLAYFRNRAPLDDSGMPKDRFSAEMPDATLATLKIQPSEPRDSAVYFCASGLAGSEQFFGPGTRLTVL.

The sample holds many counts of this clonotype. The chain joins TRBV2 to TRBJ1-5; D is undetermined. Germline V gene data show CDR1 as SNHLY and CDR2 as FYNNEI. Deletions cut 3 bases from V and 0 bases from J, with 3 bases between. The length of the CDR3 is 13 residues. The CDR3 DNA follows: TGTGCCAGCAGTGATTATAGCAATCAGCCCCAGCATTTT. Its protein is CASSDYSNQPQHF.

The V call is TRBV27, the J call TRBJ2-3, with 9 nucleotides matching TRBD2. Germline values: CDR1 MNHEY, CDR2 SMNVEV (reference sequence). The CDR3 consists of 14 residues. V dropped 7 bases and J dropped 3; count of bases not matched to a gene: 5. For the CDR3, the DNA is TGTGCCAGCAAGGGACTAGCTTTAACAGATACGCAGTATTTT. Translation gives CASKGLALTDTQYF.

CDR3 protein: CASRRISGANVLTF. CDR3 DNA: TGCGCCAGCAGACGCATCTCTGGGGCCAACGTCCTGACTTTC. J is TRBJ2-6 and V is TRBV5-1; D remains unclear. The V end was cut by 5 bases, the J end by 0 bases, with 6 bases between. CDR1 is SGHRS, CDR2 YFSETQ, per germline. The CDR3 contains 14 residues.

This clonotype was seen only once. This sequence joins TRBV4-3 and TRBJ2-1, with 7 bases identical to TRBD2. Per the germline V gene, CDR1 is LGHNA and CDR2 is YSLEER. The CDR3 loop spans 16 amino acids. With 1 base clipped from V and 2 bases from J, the junction kept 5 bases outside the gene matches. The CDR3 DNA follows: TGCGCCAGCAGCCAAGTGGGGCTAGCGGCCTACAATGAGCAGTTCTTC. Its translation: CASSQVGLAAYNEQFF.

The sample holds many counts of this clonotype. The chain carries TRBV20-1 and TRBJ1-2; unclear D gene. V lost 6 bases and J lost 7, with 15 bases in between. Germline CDR1 DFQATT, CDR2 SNEGSKA (reference sequence). CDR3 size: 12 residues. The CDR3 DNA reads as TGCAGTGCAAGCGACGGTGTGAGTGGCTACACCTTC. This gives the protein CSASDGVSGYTF.

Written as DNA, the CDR3 is TGTGCCAGCATTCGAGACAGGGGAGGAACTGAAGCTTTCTTT. Residues: CASIRDRGGTEAFF. This chain links TRBV12-3 or TRBV12-4 with TRBJ1-1; TRBD1 matches at 8 bases. V gave up 7 bases and J gave up 5 bases; unmatched junction bases: 9. The CDR3 covers 14 residues.

This chain uses TRBV6-5 with TRBJ2-7; TRBD1 matches at 8 bases. With 3 bases clipped from V and 6 bases from J, the junction kept 10 bases outside the gene matches. Germline CDR1 MNHEY, CDR2 SVGAGI. The CDR3 covers 15 residues. The CDR3 loop is CASSYRDRPNSEQYF. DNA of the CDR3: TGTGCCAGCAGTTATCGGGACAGGCCTAACTCCGAGCAGTACTTC.

This clonotype has more than one count but fewer than ten. The CDR3, as DNA: TGTGCAAGTCGCACTCGACTAGCGGGAGATACAGATACGCAGTATTTT. Residues: CASRTRLAGDTDTQYF. This chain uses TRBV12-2 with TRBJ2-3; the table calls TRBD2, which could not be checked here. TRBV12-2 is noted as a pseudogene. The CDR3 contains 16 residues.

This clonotype was counted between two and nine times. The chain recombines TRBV29-1 with TRBJ1-1; maybe TRBD1 (5 bases). V lost 5 bases and J 1 base, leaving 23 bases between the germline ends. CDR3 length equals 17 residues. Germline V gene data show CDR1 as SQVTM and CDR2 as ANQGSEA. The CDR3 nucleotides read TGCAGCGTTTCACCATTGTTTGGGGGGACCCGGAACACTGAAGCTTTCTTT. It specifies CSVSPLFGGTRNTEAFF.